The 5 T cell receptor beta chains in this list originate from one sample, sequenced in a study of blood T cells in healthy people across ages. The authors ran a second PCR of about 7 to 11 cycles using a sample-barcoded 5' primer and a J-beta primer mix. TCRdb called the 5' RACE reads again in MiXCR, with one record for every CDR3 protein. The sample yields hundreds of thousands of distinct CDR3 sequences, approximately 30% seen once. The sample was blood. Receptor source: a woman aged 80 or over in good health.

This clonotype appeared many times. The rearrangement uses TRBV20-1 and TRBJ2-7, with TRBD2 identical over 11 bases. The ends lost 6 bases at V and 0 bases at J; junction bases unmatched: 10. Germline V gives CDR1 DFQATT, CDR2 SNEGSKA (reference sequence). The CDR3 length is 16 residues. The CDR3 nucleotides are TGCAGTGCCCTAGACCCTAGCGGGGGGTCCTCCTACGAGCAGTACTTC. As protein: CSALDPSGGSSYEQYF.

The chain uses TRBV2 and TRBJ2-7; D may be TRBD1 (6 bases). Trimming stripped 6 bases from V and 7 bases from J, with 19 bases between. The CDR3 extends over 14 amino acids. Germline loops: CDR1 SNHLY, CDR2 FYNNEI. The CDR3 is CASRGAGRYNEQYF. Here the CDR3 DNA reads TGTGCCAGCAGGGGGGCAGGGAGATACAATGAGCAGTACTTC.

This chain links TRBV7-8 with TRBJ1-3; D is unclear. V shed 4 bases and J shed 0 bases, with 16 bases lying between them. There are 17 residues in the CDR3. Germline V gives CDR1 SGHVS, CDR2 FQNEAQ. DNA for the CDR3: TGTGCCAGCAGCTCAGCGGCAGGTTTACTCTCTGGAAACACCATATATTTT. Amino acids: CASSSAAGLLSGNTIYF.

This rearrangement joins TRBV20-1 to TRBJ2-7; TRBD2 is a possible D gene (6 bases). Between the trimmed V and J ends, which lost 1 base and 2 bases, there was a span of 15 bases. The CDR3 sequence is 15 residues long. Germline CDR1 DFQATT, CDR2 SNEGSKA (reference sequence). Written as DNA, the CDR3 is TGCAGTGCTAGAGGTCGGGGGTCTACCGCCTACGAGCAGTACTTC. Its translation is CSARGRGSTAYEQYF.

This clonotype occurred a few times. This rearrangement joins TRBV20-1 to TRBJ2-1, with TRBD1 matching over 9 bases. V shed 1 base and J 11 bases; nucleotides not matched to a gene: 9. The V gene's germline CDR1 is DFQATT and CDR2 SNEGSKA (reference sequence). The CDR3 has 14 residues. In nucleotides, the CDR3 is TGCAGTGCTAGAGGGTTCATCGGACAGGGGAAGCAGTTCTTC. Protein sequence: CSARGFIGQGKQFF.